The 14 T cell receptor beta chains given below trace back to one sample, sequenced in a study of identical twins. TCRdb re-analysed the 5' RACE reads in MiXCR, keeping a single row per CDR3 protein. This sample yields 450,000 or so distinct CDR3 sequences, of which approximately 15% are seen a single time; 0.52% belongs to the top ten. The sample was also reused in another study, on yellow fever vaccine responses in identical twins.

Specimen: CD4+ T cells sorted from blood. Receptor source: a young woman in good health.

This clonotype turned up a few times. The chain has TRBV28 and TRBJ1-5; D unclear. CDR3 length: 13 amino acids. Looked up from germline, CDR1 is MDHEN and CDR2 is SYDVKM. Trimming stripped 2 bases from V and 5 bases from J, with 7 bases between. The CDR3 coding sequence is TGTGCCAGCAGTTTAACGTTCGATCAGCCCCAGCATTTT. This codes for CASSLTFDQPQHF.

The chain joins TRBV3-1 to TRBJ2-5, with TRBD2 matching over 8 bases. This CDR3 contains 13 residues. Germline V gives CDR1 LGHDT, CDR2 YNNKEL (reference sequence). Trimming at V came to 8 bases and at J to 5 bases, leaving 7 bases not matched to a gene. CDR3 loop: CASGPGGRETQYF. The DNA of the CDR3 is TGTGCCAGCGGGCCGGGGGGGCGGGAGACCCAGTACTTC.

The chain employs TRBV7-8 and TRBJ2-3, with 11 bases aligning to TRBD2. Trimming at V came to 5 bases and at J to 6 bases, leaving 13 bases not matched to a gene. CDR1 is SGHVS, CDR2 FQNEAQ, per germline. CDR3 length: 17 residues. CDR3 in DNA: TGTGCCAGCAGCCCCCAGGGATTAGCGGGGGGGCTTGATACGCAGTATTTT. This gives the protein CASSPQGLAGGLDTQYF.

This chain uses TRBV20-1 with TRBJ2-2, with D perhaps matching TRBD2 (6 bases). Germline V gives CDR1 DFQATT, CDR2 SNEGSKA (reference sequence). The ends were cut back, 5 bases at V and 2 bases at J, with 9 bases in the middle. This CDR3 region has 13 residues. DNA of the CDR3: TGCAGTGCTCCTAGCGTAAACACCGGGGAGCTGTTTTTT. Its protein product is CSAPSVNTGELFF.

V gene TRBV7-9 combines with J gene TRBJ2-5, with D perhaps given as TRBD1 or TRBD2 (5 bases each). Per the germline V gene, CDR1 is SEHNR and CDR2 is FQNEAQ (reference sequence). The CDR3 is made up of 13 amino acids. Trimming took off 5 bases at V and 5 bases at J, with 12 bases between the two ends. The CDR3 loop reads CASSGAGSETQYF. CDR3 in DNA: TGTGCCAGCAGCGGGGCAGGGAGTGAGACCCAGTACTTC.

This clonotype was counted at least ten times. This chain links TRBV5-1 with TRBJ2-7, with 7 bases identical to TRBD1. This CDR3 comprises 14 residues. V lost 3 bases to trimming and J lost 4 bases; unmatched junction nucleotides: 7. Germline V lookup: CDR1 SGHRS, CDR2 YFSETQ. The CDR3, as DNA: TGCGCCAGCAGCTCGGGAACGGGACAGTACGAGCAGTACTTC. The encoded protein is CASSSGTGQYEQYF.

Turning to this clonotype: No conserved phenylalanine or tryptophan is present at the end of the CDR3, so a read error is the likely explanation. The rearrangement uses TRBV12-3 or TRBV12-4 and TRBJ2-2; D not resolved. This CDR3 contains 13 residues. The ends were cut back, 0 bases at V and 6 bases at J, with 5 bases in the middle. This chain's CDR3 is CASSLAAAGELFL. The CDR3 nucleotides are TGTGCCAGCAGTTTAGCGGCCGCCGGGGAGCTGTTTCTT.

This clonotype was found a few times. CDR3 loop: CASEAETYGYTF. The CDR3 coding sequence is TGTGCCAGCGAGGCAGAGACTTATGGCTACACCTTC. The chain joins TRBV2 to TRBJ1-2; D unresolved. V shed 8 bases and J shed 5 bases, with 12 bases lying between them. The CDR3 spans 12 residues. CDR1 SNHLY and CDR2 FYNNEI come from the germline V gene.

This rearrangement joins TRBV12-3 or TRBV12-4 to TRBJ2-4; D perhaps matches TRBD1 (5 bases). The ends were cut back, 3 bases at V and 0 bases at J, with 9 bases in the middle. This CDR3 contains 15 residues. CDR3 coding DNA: TGTGCCAGCAGTTTCCAGACAGTAGCCAAAAACATTCAGTACTTC. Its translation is CASSFQTVAKNIQYF.

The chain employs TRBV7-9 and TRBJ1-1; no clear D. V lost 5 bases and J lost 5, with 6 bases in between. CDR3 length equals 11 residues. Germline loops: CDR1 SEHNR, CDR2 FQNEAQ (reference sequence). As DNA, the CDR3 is TGTGCCAGCAGCATACGGACTGAAGCTTTCTTT. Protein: CASSIRTEAFF. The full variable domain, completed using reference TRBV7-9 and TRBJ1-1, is DTGVSQNPRHKITKRGQNVTFRCDPISEHNRLYWYRQTLGQGPEFLTYFQNEAQLEKSRLLSDRFSAERPKGSFSTLEIQRTEQGDSAMYLCASSIRTEAFFGQGTRLTVV.

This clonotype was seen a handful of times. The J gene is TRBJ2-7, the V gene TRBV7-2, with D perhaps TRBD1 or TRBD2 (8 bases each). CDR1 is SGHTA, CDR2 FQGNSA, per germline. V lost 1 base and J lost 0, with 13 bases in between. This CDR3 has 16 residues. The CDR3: CASSLDSGTGSYEQYF. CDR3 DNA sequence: TGTGCCAGCAGCTTAGATAGCGGGACAGGCTCCTACGAGCAGTACTTC.

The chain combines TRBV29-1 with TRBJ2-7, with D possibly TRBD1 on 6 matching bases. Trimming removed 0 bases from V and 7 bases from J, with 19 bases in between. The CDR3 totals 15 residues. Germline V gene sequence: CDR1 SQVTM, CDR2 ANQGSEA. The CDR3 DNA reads TGCAGCGTTGAAGATCGTGGGACACCTACGAGGGAGCAGTACTTC. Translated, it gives CSVEDRGTPTREQYF.

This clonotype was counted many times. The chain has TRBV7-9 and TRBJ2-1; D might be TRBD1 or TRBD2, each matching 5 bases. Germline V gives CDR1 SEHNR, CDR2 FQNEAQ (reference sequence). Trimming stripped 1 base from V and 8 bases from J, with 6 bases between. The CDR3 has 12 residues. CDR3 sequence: CASSLVGDEQFF. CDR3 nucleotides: TGTGCCAGCAGCTTAGTGGGGGATGAGCAGTTCTTC.

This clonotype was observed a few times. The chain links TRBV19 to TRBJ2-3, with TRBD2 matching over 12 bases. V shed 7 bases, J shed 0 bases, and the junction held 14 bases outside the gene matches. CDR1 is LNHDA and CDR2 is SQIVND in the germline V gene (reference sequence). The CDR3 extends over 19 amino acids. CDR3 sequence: CASTPVLAGGIRSTDTQYF. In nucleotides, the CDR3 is TGTGCCAGTACCCCAGTGCTAGCGGGGGGGATCCGTAGCACAGATACGCAGTATTTT.